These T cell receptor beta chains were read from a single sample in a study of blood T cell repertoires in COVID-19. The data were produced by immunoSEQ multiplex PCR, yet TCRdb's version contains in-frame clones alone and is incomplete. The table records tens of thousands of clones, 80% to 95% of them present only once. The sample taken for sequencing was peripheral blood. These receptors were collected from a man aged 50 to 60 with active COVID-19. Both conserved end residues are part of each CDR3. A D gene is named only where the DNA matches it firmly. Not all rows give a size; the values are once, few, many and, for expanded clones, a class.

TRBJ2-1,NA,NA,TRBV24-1,TGTGCCACCAGTGATTTGCAGAGGGGGAGAGGCAATGAGCAGTTCTTC,CATSDLQRGRGNEQFF
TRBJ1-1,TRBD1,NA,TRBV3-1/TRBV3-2,TGTGCCAGCAGCCCAGGGGGACAGCAGAACACTGAAGCTTTCTTT,CASSPGGQQNTEAFF
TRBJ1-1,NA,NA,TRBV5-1,TGCGCCAGCAGCTTGTCGGGGGGGATGAACACTGAAGCTTTCTTT,CASSLSGGMNTEAFF
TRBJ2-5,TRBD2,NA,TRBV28,TGTGCCAGCAGACCCCCCGGGCCGGGAGGGTTCGGAGAGACCCAGTACTTC,CASRPPGPGGFGETQYF
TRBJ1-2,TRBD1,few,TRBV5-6,TGTGCCAGCAGCATAGGACAGGGAAGCGGCTACACCTTC,CASSIGQGSGYTF
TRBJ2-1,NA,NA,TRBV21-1,TGTGCCAGCAGCAAAGCGGGACAGGGGGGGGACAATGAGCAGTTCTTC,CASSKAGQGGDNEQFF
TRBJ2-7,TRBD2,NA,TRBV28,TGTGCCAGTTTAGCGGGAACGAGCTCCTACGAGCAGTACTTC,CASLAGTSSYEQYF
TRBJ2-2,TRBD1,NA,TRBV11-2,TGTGCCAGCAGAACACTCCAGGGGGCCGGGGAGCTGTTTTTT,CASRTLQGAGELFF
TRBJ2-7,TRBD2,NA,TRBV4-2,TGTGCCAGCAGCCGAATAGCGGGAGGGCCGCAAGAGCAGTACTTC,CASSRIAGGPQEQYF
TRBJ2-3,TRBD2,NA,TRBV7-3,TGTGCCAGCAGCTTGGGACTAGCGGGGGCAGATACGCAGTATTTT,CASSLGLAGADTQYF
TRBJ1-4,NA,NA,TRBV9,TGTGCCAGCAGCTCCCGGGGAGAGCGGGAAAAACTGTTTTTT,CASSSRGEREKLFF
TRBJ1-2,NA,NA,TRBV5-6,TGTGCCAGCAGTTCCCAGGGGTATGGCTACACCTTC,CASSSQGYGYTF
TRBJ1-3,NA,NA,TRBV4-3,TGCGCCAGCAGCCAGACACCTTTCTCTGGAAACACCATATATTTT,CASSQTPFSGNTIYF
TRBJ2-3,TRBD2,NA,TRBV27,TGTGCCAGCAGTTCGTCGGGACTACCCACAGATACGCAGTATTTT,CASSSSGLPTDTQYF
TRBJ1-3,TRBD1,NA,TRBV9,TGTGCCAGCAGCGTAGGACAGGGGGCCGAACACTCTGGAAACACCATATATTTT,CASSVGQGAEHSGNTIYF
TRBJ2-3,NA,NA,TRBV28,TGTGCCAGCAGCCTCACAGATACGCAGTATTTT,CASSLTDTQYF
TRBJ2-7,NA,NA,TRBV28,TGTGCCAGCAGGGTCCCGGGGACCTACGAGCAGTACTTC,CASRVPGTYEQYF
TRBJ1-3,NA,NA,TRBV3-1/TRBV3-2,TGTGCCAGCAGCCAGAGGGGGTGGAACACCATATATTTT,CASSQRGWNTIYF
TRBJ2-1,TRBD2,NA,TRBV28,TGTGCCAGCAGTCCCCTTTGGGGGACTAGCGGGGTGGAGCAGTTCTTC,CASSPLWGTSGVEQFF
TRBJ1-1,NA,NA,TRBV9,TGTGCCAGCAGCCCGGGCCCGGGAGTGAACACTGAAGCTTTCTTT,CASSPGPGVNTEAFF
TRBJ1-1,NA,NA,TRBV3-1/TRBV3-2,TGTGCCAGCAGCCAACATCCCGCTACAGTGAACACTGAAGCTTTCTTT,CASSQHPATVNTEAFF
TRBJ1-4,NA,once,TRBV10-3,TGTGCCATCAGTGACCACGGCGGGGTAGGGGATGAAAAACTGTTTTTT,CAISDHGGVGDEKLFF
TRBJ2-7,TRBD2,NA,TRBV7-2,TGTGCCAGCAGCTTAGTCGGGGGGGACCCATACGAGCAGTACTTC,CASSLVGGDPYEQYF
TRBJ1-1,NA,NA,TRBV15,TGTGCCACCAGCAGAGACGGAGCGATGAACACTGAAGCTTTCTTT,CATSRDGAMNTEAFF
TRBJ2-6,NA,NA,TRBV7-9,TGTGCCAGCAGCTTAGCGCTCGGGATCCTGTCTGGGGCCAACGTCCTGACTTTC,CASSLALGILSGANVLTF
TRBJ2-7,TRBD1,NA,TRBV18,TGTGCCAGCTCACTTCCGGGACAGGGGTCCTACGAGCAGTACTTC,CASSLPGQGSYEQYF
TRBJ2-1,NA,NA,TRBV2,TGTGCCAGCAGTGCTGAGCGGGAGCAGTTCTTC,CASSAEREQFF
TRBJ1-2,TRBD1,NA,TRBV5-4,TGTGCCAGCAGCACCACGACAGGGGCCAACTATGGCTACACCTTC,CASSTTTGANYGYTF
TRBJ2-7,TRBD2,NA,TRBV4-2,TGTGCCAGCAGCCCTGGACTATCGGGGGGGGCCTCCTACGAGCAGTACTTC,CASSPGLSGGASYEQYF
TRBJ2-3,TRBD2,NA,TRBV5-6,TGTGCCAGCAGCTTGGGTCTAGCGGGAGCAGATACGCAGTATTTT,CASSLGLAGADTQYF
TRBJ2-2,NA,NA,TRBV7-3,TGTGCCAGCAGGCTAACAGGGTCAAACGCCGGGGAGCTGTTTTTT,CASRLTGSNAGELFF
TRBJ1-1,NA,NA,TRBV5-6,TGTGCCAGCAGCTTTCAGGGTTCCACTGAAGCTTTCTTT,CASSFQGSTEAFF
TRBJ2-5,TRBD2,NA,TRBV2,TGTGCCGGACTTCCGGGACTAGCTGCCGAGACCCAGTACTTC,CAGLPGLAAETQYF
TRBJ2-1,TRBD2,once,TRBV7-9,TGTGCCAGCAGCTCGCACGAGGGGATGGGACTAGCCCATACCGGGGAGCAGTTCTTC,CASSSHEGMGLAHTGEQFF
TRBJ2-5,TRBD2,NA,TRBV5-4,TGTGCCAGCAGCACACGGACTAGCCAGGGGGAGACCCAGTACTTC,CASSTRTSQGETQYF
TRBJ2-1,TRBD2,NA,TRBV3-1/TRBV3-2,TGTGCCAGCAGCCAGGAACCGGGACTAGCGAGGAACAATGAGCAGTTCTTC,CASSQEPGLARNNEQFF
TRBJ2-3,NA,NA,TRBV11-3,TGTGCCAGCAGCCCTCAGGGGCTTACATCGCAGTATTTT,CASSPQGLTSQYF
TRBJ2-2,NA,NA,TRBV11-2,TGTGCCACCAAGGGCTTGAGGGGGGGCCCCGGGGAGCTGTTTTTT,CATKGLRGGPGELFF
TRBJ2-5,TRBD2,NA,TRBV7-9,TGTGCCAGCAGCTTAGGATTATTAGCGGGTCAAGAGACCCAGTACTTC,CASSLGLLAGQETQYF
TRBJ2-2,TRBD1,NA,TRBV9,TGTGCCAGCAGCGTAGAGGGACAGGGGGCCGGGGAGCTGTTTTTT,CASSVEGQGAGELFF
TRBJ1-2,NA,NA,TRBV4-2,TGTGCCAGCAGCCAAAACGGAGCTAACTATGGCTACACCTTC,CASSQNGANYGYTF
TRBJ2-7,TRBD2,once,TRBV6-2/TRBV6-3,TGTGCCAGCAGTTTCCGAGGACTAGCGGGAGTCGAGCAGTACTTC,CASSFRGLAGVEQYF
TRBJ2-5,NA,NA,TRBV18,TGTGCCAGCTCACGATCAGGAGGTCAAGAGACCCAGTACTTC,CASSRSGGQETQYF
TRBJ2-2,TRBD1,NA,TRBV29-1,TGCAGCGTTAGGACAGGGAACACCGGGGAGCTGTTTTTT,CSVRTGNTGELFF
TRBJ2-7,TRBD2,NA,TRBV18,TGTGCCAGCTCAGTAGCGGGGGCCCCCTACGAGCAGTACTTC,CASSVAGAPYEQYF
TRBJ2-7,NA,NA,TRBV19,TGTGCCAGTAGTCTCACCCTGGACAGCTTCTACGAGCAGTACTTC,CASSLTLDSFYEQYF
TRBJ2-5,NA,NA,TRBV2,TGTGCCAGCAGTCAACAAGAGACCCAGTACTTC,CASSQQETQYF
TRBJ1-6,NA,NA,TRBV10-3,TGTGCCATCAGAACAGGGAATAATTCACCCCTCCACTTT,CAIRTGNNSPLHF
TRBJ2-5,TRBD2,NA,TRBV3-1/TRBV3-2,TGTGCCAGCAGCTCTATAGCGGGGAGCACAGGGGAGACCCAGTACTTC,CASSSIAGSTGETQYF
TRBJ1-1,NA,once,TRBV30,TGTGCCTGGAGTCAAAGGGGCGGTTTAACGACTGAAGCTTTCTTT,CAWSQRGGLTTEAFF
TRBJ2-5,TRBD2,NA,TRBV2,TGTGCCAGCAGTGGTTCGGGAGGGCCGGGGGAGACCCAGTACTTC,CASSGSGGPGETQYF
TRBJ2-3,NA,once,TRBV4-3,TGCGCCAGCAGCCAAGACAGGGGACCTTCTGATACGCAGTATTTT,CASSQDRGPSDTQYF
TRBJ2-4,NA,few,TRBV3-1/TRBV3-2,TGTGCCAGCAGCCAAGCGACTTTAGCCAAAAACATTCAGTACTTC,CASSQATLAKNIQYF